This T cell receptor beta chain is drawn from a study of T cell responses to AZD1222 COVID-19 vaccine. Findings of the study overall: Following two doses of AZD1222, Spike-specific TCR breadth and depth rose. The sample set comprised mostly white British donors with more females, and clonal diversity was possibly underestimated.

Clones were read by immunoSEQ multiplex PCR, and TCRdb kept only the in-frame ones, dropping some. The sample has about 200,000 clones; approximately 91% are singletons. After removal of 3 bases from V and 4 bases from J, the junction contained 11 bases not matched to a gene. The CDR3 contains 17 residues. The germline CDR1 and CDR2 sequences are SGHNT and YYREEE (reference sequence). To note about this clone: What it binds is unknown.

This sample comprised peripheral blood, obtained 28 days after the second AZD1222 dose. The chain recombines TRBV5-4 with TRBJ2-7; 12 bases match TRBD2. The TCR comes from an adult who received the AZD1222 COVID-19 vaccine. DNA for the CDR3: TGTGCCAGCAGCTCGACTAGCGGGAGAGGCTTGGGATACGAGCAGTACTTC. Translating gives CASSSTSGRGLGYEQYF.